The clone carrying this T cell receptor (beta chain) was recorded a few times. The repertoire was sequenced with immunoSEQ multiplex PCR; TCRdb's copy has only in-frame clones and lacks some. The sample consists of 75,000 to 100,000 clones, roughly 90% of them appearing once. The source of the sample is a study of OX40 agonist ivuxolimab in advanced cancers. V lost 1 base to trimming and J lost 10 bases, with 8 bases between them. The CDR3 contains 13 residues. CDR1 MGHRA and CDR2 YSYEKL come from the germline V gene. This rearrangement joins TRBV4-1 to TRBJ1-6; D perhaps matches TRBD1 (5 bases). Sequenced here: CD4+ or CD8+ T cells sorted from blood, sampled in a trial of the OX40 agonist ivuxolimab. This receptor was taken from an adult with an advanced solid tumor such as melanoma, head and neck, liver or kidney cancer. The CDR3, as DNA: TGCGCCAGCAGCCAAGGAGGGACCTCACCCCTCCACTTT. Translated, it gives CASSQGGTSPLHF.